Given below is one TCR beta chain in context. The data belong to a study of blood T cell repertoires in COVID-19. At the level of the study: The United States, Italy and Spain were the sources of the acute and convalescent COVID-19 samples. The cDNA or gDNA used as material had been derived from T cells, B-cell-depleted T cells, or PBMCs.

In the authors' methods: Amplification with reference gene primers provided the estimates of nucleated cell counts. Clones were read by immunoSEQ multiplex PCR, and TCRdb kept only the in-frame ones, dropping some. V and J calls and clone size are copied from that table; D and trimming were computed from the DNA. This sample has hundreds of thousands of clones; approximately 88% occur once, and the top ten carry less than 7.5%. V was cut by 3 bases and J by 3 bases, with 11 bases left in between. The CDR3 is made up of 14 amino acids. Germline V gene data show CDR1 as SGHNT and CDR2 as YENEEA. Sequencing was done on a sample of peripheral blood. The clonotype originates from a man between 60 and 75 years old who had recovered from COVID-19. The V call is TRBV11-3, the J call TRBJ1-1; no firm D call. As DNA, the CDR3 is TGTGCCAGCAGCTTGAGGGCTAGGGACACTGAAGCTTTCTTT. It codes for CASSLRARDTEAFF.